This TCR beta chain was sequenced in a study of OX40 agonist ivuxolimab in advanced cancers. Turning to the study itself: Ivuxolimab, which patients received intravenously every 2 weeks, was dosed at 0.01 to 10 mg/kg. Partial responses were observed in three patients, of whom one had hepatocellular carcinoma and two had cutaneous melanoma.

Regarding this clone: The antigen remains unidentified.

Study findings and constraints: At 0.1 to 3.0 mg/kg and by week 6, clonal expansion occurred in CD4+ and CD8+ blood T cells.

Trimming cost V 0 bases and J 5 bases, with 10 bases left between them. Germline lookup yields CDR1 ENHRY and CDR2 SYGVKD. The CDR3 consists of 14 residues. Profiled with immunoSEQ multiplex PCR; TCRdb holds only in-frame clones, not every one. Counted here are around 56,000 clones, nearly 90% occurring once; the ten biggest clones make up around 10%. J is TRBJ2-5 and V is TRBV10-3, with no clear D. The sequence was collected from an adult with an advanced solid tumor such as melanoma, head and neck, liver or kidney cancer. The starting material was CD4+ or CD8+ T cells sorted from blood, obtained in a trial of the OX40 agonist ivuxolimab. In DNA form, the CDR3 reads TGTGCCATCAGTGAGTCGATAGATTTGGAGACCCAGTACTTC. It specifies CAISESIDLETQYF.